The clone carrying this TCR beta chain was detected only a few times. What it binds is unknown. The data stem from a study of regulatory T cells in long-lasting Graves disease. Study-level results: Owing to a sample size that was small, accuracy may have been reduced. Segments TRBV28, TRBJ1-2 and TRBJ2-5 showed preferential usage in persistent disease. The study examined only peripheral blood, not thyroid tissue.

The authors built TCR beta libraries using iRepertoire HTBI primers and Arm-PCR of CDR3 regions. TCRdb redid the calling of the multiplex PCR reads with MiXCR, one entry per CDR3 protein. Of roughly 470,000 distinct CDR3 sequences listed, around 20% were seen once; the top ten hold roughly 8%. The V end was cut by 5 bases, the J end by 5 bases, with 15 bases between. This CDR3 has 14 residues. CDR1 LNHDA and CDR2 SQIVND come from the germline V gene (reference sequence). Time point described: persistent/refractory GD, antithyroid drugs over 5 years with positive TRAb. TCR sequences were obtained from RNA taken from PBMCs.

This TCR derives from a female donor with Graves disease. The specimen comprised peripheral blood mononuclear cells (PBMCs), sampled when the disease was refractory, from a patient treated with antithyroid drugs. The rearrangement joins TRBV19 to TRBJ2-5; weak D call: TRBD1 (7 bases). CDR3 coding DNA: TGTGCCAGTAGTCTCAGGGGGACTGAGGAGACCCAGTACTTC. It specifies CASSLRGTEETQYF.